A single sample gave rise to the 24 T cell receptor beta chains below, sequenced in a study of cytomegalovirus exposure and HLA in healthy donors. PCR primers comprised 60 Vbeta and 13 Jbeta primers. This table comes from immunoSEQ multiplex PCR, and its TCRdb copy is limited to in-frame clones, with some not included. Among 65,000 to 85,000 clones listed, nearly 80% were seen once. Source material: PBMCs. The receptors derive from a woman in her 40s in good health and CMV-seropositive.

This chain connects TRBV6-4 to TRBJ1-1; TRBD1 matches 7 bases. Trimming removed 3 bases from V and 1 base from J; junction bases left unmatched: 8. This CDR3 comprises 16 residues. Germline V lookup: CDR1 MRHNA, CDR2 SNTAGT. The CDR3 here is CASSENRDSQNTEAFF. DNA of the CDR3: TGTGCCAGCAGTGAGAACCGGGACAGCCAGAACACTGAAGCTTTCTTT.

The CDR3 spells CASTSGGGYETQYF. CDR3 in DNA: TGTGCCAGCACATCGGGCGGAGGTTACGAGACCCAGTACTTC. This chain joins TRBV6-1 and TRBJ2-5; possible D gene TRBD2, 5 bases. V shed 7 bases and J shed 5 bases, with 17 bases lying between them. Looked up from germline, CDR1 is MNHNS and CDR2 is SASEGT. This CDR3 is built from 14 residues.

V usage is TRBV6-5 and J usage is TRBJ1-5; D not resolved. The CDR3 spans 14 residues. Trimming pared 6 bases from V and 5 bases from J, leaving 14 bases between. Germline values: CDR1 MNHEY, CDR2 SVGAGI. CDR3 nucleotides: TGTGCCAGCAGCCTTGCAGGCTCCTATCAGCCCCAGCATTTT. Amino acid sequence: CASSLAGSYQPQHF.

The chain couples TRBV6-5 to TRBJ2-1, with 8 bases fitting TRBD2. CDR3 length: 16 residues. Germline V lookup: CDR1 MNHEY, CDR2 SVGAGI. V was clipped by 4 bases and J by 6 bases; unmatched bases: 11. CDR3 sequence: CASSLQFSGGANEQFF. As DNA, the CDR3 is TGTGCCAGCAGTTTACAATTCAGCGGGGGTGCCAATGAGCAGTTCTTC.

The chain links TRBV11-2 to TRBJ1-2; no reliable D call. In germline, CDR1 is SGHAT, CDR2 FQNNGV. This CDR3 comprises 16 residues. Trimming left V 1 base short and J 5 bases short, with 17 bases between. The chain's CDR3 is CASSLGDTLSGYGYTF. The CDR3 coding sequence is TGTGCCAGCAGCTTAGGTGACACCCTGAGCGGTTATGGCTACACCTTC.

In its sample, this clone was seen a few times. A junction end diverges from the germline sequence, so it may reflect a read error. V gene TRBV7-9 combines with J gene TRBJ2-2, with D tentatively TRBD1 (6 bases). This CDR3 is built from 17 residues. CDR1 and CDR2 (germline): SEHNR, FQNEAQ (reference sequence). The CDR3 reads CSSSANRDTGFTGELFF. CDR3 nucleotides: TGTTCCAGCAGCGCTAACCGGGACACAGGTTTTACCGGGGAGCTGTTTTTT. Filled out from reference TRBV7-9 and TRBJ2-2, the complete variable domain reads DTGVSQNPRHKITKRGQNVTFRCDPISEHNRLYWYRQTLGQGPEFLTYFQNEAQLEKSRLLSDRFSAERPKGSFSTLEIQRTEQGDSAMYLCSSSANRDTGFTGELFFGEGSRLTVL.

CDR3 region: CASSKDRDRVNQPQHF. The CDR3 DNA sequence: TGTGCCAGCAGTAAGGACCGGGACAGGGTCAATCAGCCCCAGCATTTT. The chain carries TRBV2 and TRBJ1-5; 9 positions match TRBD1. The junction had 8 bases not matched to a gene; V was cut back by 5 bases and J by 3 bases. Looked up from germline, CDR1 is SNHLY and CDR2 is FYNNEI. This CDR3 comprises 16 residues. Based on the CDR3 plus reference TRBV2 and TRBJ1-5, the full variable domain is EPEVTQTPSHQVTQMGQEVILRCVPISNHLYFYWYRQILGQKVEFLVSFYNNEISEKSEIFDDQFSVERPDGSNFTLKIRSTKLEDSAMYFCASSKDRDRVNQPQHFGDGTRLSIL.

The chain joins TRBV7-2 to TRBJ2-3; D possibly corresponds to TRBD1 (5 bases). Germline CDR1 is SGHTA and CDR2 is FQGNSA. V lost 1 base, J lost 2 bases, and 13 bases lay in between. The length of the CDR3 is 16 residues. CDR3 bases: TGTGCCAGCAGCTTAGATGGGGCGTTATTCACAGATACGCAGTATTTT. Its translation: CASSLDGALFTDTQYF. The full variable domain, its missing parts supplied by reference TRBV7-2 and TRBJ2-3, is GAGVSQSPSNKVTEKGKDVELRCDPISGHTALYWYRQSLGQGLEFLIYFQGNSAPDKSGLPSDRFSAERTGGSVSTLTIQRTQQEDSAVYLCASSLDGALFTDTQYFGPGTRLTVL.

This CDR3 reads CASRDRDSPLHF. CDR3 DNA sequence: TGTGCCAGCCGGGACAGAGATTCACCCCTCCACTTT. The chain recombines TRBV7-6 with TRBJ1-6; 7 bases align to TRBD1. The junction had 3 bases not matched to a gene; V was cut back by 8 bases and J by 8 bases. This CDR3 region has 12 residues. The germline V gene has CDR1 SGHVS and CDR2 FNYEAQ.

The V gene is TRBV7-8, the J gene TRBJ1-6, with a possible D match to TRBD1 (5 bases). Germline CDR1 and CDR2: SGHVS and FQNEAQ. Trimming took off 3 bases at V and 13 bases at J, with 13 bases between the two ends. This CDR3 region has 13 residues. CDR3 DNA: TGTGCCAGCAGCTTGGGGGGTGTGGGCCCCCTCCACTTT. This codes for CASSLGGVGPLHF.

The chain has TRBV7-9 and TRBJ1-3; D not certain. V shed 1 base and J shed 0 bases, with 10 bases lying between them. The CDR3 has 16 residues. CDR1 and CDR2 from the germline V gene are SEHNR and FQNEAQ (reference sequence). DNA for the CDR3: TGTGCCAGCAGCTTAGGGAGGTTACCCTCTGGAAACACCATATATTTT. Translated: CASSLGRLPSGNTIYF.

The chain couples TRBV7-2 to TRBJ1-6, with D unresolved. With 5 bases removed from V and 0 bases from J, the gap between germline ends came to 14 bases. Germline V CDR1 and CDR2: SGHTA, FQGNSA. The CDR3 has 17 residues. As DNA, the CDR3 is TGTGCCAGCAGCCCCGAGGCAGAAACCTCCTATAATTCACCCCTCCACTTT. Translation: CASSPEAETSYNSPLHF.

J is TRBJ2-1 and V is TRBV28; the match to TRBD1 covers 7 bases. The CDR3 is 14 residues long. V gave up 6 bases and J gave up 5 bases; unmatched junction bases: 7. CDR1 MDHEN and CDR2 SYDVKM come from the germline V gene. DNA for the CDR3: TGTGCCAGCAGCCCGCCCGACAGGGACAATGAGCAGTTCTTC. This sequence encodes CASSPPDRDNEQFF.

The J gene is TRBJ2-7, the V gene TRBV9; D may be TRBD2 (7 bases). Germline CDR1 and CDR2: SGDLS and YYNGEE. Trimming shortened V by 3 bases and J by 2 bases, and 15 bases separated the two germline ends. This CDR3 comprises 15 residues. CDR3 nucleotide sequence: TGTGCCAGCAGCGGAGGGGGGGGGCCGACCTACGAGCAGTACTTC. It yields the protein CASSGGGGPTYEQYF.

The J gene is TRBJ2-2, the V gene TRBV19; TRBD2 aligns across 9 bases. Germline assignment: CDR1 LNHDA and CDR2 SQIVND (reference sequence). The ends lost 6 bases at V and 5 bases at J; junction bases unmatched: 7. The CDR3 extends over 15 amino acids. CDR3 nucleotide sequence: TGTGCCAGTAGGGGCGGGGGGGCCGGTACCGGGGAGCTGTTTTTT. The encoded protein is CASRGGGAGTGELFF.

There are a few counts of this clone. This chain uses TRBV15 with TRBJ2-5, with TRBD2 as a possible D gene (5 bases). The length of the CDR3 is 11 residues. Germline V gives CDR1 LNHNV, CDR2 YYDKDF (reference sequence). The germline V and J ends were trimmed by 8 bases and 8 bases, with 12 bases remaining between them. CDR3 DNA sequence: TGTGCCACCCGAGGTCGGGAAACCCAGTACTTC. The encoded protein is CATRGRETQYF.

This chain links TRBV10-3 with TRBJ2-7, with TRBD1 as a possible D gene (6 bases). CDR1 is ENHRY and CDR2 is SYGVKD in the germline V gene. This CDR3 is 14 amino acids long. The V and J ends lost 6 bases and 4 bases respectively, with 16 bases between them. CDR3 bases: TGTGCCATCAGAGGACAGCACCTGGGGTACGAGCAGTACTTC. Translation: CAIRGQHLGYEQYF.

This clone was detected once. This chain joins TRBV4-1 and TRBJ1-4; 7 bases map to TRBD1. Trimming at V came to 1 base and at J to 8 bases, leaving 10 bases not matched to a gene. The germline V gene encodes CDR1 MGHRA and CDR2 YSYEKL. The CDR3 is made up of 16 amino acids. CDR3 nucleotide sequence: TGCGCCAGCAGCCAAGGGGCAGACAGGGCGAGGGAAAAACTGTTTTTT. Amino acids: CASSQGADRAREKLFF.

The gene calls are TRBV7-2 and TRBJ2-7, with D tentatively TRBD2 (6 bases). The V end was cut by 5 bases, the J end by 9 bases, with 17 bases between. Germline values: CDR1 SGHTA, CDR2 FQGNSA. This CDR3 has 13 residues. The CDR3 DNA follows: TGTGCCAGCAGCCCAGGGACTCCCGTAGGGCAGTACTTC. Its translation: CASSPGTPVGQYF.

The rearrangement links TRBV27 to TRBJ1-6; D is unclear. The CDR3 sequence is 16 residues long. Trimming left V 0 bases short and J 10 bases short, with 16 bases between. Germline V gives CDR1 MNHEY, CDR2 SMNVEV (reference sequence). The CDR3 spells CASSLSFGERCSPLHF. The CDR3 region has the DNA TGTGCCAGCAGTTTATCGTTCGGGGAACGGTGCTCACCCCTCCACTTT.

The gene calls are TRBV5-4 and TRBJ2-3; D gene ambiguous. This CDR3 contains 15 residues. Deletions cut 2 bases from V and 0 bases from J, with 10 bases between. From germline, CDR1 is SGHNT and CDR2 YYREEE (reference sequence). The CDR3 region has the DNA TGTGCCAGCAGCTTCTCGGCGGTAAGCACAGATACGCAGTATTTT. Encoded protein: CASSFSAVSTDTQYF.

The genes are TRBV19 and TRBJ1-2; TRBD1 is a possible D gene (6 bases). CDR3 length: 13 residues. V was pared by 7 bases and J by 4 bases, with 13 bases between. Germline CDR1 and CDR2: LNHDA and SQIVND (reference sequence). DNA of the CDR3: TGTGCCAGTATTGACAGGAACGCCTATGGCTACACCTTC. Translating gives CASIDRNAYGYTF.

Written as DNA, the CDR3 is TGCGCCAGCAGCCAGGCCCTGGGACAGGGGTATGGCTACACCTTC. It specifies CASSQALGQGYGYTF. This chain joins TRBV4-1 and TRBJ1-2; the match to TRBD1 covers 10 bases. V gave up 3 bases and J gave up 5 bases; unmatched junction bases: 6. The CDR3 extends over 15 amino acids. The V gene's germline CDR1 is MGHRA and CDR2 YSYEKL.

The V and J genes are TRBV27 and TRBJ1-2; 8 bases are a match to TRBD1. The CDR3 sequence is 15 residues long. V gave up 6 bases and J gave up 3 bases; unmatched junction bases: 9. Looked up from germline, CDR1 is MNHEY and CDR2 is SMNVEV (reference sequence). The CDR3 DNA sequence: TGTGCCAGCAGCGCTGACAGGGGAAAGGACTATGGCTACACCTTC. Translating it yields CASSADRGKDYGYTF.